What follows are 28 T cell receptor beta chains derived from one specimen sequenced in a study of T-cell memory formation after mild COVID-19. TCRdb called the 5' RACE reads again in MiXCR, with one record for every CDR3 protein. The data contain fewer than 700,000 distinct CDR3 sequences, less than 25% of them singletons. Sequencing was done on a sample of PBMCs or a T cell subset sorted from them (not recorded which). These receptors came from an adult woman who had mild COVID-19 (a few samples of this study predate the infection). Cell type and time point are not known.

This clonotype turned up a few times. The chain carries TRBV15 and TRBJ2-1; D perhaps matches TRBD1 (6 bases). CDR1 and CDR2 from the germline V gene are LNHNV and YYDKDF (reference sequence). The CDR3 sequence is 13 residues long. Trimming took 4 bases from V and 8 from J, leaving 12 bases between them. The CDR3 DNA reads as TGTGCCACCAGCACCCGCTCAGGGGATGAGCAGTTCTTC. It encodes CATSTRSGDEQFF. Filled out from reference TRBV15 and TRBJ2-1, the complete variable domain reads DAMVIQNPRYQVTQFGKPVTLSCSQTLNHNVMYWYQQKSSQAPKLLFHYYDKDFNNEADTPDNFQSRRPNTSFCFLDIRSPGLGDTAMYLCATSTRSGDEQFFGPGTRLTVL.

The CDR3: CASSLAAGTLQETQYF. As DNA, the CDR3 is TGTGCCAGCAGCTTAGCAGCGGGGACCTTACAAGAGACCCAGTACTTC. The V and J genes are TRBV7-2 and TRBJ2-5, with 7 bases lining up with TRBD2. Germline CDR1 is SGHTA and CDR2 is FQGNSA. The CDR3 is 16 residues long. Unmatched junction bases numbered 6, after V lost 0 bases and J lost 2 bases.

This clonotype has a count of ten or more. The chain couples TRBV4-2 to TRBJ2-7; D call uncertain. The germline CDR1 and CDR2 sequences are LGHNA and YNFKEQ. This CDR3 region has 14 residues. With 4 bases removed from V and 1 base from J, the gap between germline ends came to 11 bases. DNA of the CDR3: TGTGCCAGCAGCCCGGCCGGGTCTTCCTACGAGCAGTACTTC. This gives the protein CASSPAGSSYEQYF.

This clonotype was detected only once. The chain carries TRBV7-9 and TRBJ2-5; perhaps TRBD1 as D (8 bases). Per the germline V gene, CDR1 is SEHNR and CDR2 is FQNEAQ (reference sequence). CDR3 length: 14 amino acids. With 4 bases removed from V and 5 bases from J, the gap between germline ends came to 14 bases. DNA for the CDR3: TGTGCCAGCAGCTCAACAGGGGGGGTGGAGACCCAGTACTTC. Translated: CASSSTGGVETQYF.

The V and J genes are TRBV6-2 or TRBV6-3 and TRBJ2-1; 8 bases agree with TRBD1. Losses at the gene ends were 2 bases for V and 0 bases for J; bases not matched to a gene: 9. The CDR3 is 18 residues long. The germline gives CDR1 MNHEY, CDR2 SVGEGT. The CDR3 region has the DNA TGTGCCAGCAGTTACGAGACAGGGGCCCCGAGCTCCTACAATGAGCAGTTCTTC. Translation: CASSYETGAPSSYNEQFF.

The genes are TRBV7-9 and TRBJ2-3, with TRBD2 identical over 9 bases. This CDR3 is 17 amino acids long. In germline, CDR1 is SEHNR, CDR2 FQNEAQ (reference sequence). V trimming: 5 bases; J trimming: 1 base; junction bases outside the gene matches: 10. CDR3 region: CASSGLIAGEGTDTQYF. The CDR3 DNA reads TGTGCCAGCAGCGGTCTTATAGCGGGAGAGGGCACAGATACGCAGTATTTT.

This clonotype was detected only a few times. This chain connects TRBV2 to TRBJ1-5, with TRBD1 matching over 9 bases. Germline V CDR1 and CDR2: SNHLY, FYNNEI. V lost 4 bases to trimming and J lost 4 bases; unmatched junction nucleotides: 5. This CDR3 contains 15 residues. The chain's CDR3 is CASSGDRAANQPQHF. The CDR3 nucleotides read TGTGCCAGCAGTGGGGACAGGGCAGCAAATCAGCCCCAGCATTTT. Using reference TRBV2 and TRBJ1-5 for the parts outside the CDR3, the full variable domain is EPEVTQTPSHQVTQMGQEVILRCVPISNHLYFYWYRQILGQKVEFLVSFYNNEISEKSEIFDDQFSVERPDGSNFTLKIRSTKLEDSAMYFCASSGDRAANQPQHFGDGTRLSIL.

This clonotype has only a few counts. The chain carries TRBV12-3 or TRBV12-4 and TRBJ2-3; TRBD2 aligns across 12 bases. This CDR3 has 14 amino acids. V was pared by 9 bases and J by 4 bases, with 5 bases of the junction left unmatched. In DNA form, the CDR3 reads TGTGCCAGTAGACTAGCGGGAGAGGCAGATACGCAGTATTTT. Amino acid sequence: CASRLAGEADTQYF.

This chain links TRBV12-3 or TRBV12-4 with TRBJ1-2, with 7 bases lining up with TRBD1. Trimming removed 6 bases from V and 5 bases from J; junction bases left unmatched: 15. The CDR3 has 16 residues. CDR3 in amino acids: CASSLTGTAPHYGYTF. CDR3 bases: TGTGCCAGCAGCCTAACCGGGACAGCCCCTCATTATGGCTACACCTTC.

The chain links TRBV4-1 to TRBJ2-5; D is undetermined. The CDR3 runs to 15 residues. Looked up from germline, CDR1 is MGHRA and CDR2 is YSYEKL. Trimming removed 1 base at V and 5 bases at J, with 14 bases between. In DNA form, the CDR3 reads TGCGCCAGCAGCCAAGGTGGCCTCCTGGGGGAGACCCAGTACTTC. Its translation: CASSQGGLLGETQYF.

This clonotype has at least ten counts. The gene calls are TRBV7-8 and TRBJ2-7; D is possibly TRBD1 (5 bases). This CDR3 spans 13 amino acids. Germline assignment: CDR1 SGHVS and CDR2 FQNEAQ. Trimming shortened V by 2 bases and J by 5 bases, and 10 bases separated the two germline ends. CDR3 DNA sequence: TGTGCCAGCAGCTTAAATATAGGGGACGAGCAGTACTTC. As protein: CASSLNIGDEQYF.

CDR3: CSAPRLADSYEQYF. Here the CDR3 DNA reads TGCAGTGCACCCCGACTAGCGGACTCCTACGAGCAGTACTTC. This sequence joins TRBV20-1 and TRBJ2-7; 9 bases match TRBD2. The length of the CDR3 is 14 residues. J was trimmed by 0 bases and V by 6 bases; bases with no gene match: 6. Germline loops: CDR1 DFQATT, CDR2 SNEGSKA (reference sequence).

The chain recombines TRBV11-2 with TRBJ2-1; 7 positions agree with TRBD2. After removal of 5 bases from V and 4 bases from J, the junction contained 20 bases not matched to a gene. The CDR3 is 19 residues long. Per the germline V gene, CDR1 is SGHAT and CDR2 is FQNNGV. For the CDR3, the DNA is TGTGCCAGCAGCCGTGGAGGGATCCTAGCGGACGCGCCATACAATGAGCAGTTCTTC. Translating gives CASSRGGILADAPYNEQFF.

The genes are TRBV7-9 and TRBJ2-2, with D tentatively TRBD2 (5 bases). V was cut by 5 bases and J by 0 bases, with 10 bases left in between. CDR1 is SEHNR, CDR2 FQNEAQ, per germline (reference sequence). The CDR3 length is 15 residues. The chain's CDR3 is CASSRGLSNTGELFF. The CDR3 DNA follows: TGTGCCAGCAGCCGAGGACTGTCGAACACCGGGGAGCTGTTTTTT.

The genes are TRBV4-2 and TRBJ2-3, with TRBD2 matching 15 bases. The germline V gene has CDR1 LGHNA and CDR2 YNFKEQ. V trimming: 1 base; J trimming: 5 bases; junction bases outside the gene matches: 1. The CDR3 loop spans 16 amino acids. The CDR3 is CASSQGTSGRVDTQYF. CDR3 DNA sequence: TGTGCCAGCAGCCAAGGGACTAGCGGGAGGGTAGATACGCAGTATTTT.

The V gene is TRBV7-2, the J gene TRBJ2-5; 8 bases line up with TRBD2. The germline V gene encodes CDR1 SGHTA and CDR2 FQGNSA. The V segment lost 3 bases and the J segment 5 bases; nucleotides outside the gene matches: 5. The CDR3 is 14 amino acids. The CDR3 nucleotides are TGTGCCAGCAGCTTGGGGACTAGTTCGGAGACCCAGTACTTC. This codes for CASSLGTSSETQYF. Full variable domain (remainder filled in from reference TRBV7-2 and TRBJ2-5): GAGVSQSPSNKVTEKGKDVELRCDPISGHTALYWYRQSLGQGLEFLIYFQGNSAPDKSGLPSDRFSAERTGGSVSTLTIQRTQQEDSAVYLCASSLGTSSETQYFGPGTRLLVL.

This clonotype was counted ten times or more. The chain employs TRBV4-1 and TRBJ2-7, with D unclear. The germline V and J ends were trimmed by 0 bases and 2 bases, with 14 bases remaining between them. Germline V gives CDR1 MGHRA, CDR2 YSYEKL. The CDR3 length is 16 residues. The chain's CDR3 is CASSQDRGAQTYEQYF. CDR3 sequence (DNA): TGCGCCAGCAGCCAAGATCGTGGCGCCCAGACCTACGAGCAGTACTTC.

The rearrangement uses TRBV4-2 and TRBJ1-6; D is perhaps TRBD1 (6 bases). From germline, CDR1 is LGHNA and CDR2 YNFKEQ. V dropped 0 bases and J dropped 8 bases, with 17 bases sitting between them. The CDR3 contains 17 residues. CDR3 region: CASSQDHQGPIHSPLHF. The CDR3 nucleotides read TGTGCCAGCAGCCAAGATCACCAGGGGCCCATCCATTCACCCCTCCACTTT.

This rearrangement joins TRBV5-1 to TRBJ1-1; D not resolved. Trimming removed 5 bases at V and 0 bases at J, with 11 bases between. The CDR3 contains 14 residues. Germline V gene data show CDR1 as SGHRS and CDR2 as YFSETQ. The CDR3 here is CASREGGVNTEAFF. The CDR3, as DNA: TGCGCCAGCAGGGAGGGCGGGGTGAACACTGAAGCTTTCTTT. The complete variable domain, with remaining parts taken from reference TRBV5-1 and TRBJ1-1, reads KAGVTQTPRYLIKTRGQQVTLSCSPISGHRSVSWYQQTPGQGLQFLFEYFSETQRNKGNFPGRFSGRQFSNSRSEMNVSTLELGDSALYLCASREGGVNTEAFFGQGTRLTVV.

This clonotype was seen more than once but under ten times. As DNA, the CDR3 is TGTGCCAGCAGCTCCCACGATTTAGGGACAGATACGCAGTATTTT. Its translation: CASSSHDLGTDTQYF. V and J are TRBV7-3 and TRBJ2-3; no reliable D call. V gave up 4 bases and J gave up 3 bases, with 14 bases separating them. The germline CDR1 and CDR2 sequences are SGHTA and FQGTGA. The CDR3 extends over 15 amino acids.

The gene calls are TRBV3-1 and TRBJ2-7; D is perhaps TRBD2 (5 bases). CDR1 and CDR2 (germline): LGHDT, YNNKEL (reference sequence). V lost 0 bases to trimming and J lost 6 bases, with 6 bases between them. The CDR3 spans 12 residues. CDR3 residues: CASSQDGGEQYF. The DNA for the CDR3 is TGTGCCAGCAGCCAAGACGGAGGCGAGCAGTACTTC.

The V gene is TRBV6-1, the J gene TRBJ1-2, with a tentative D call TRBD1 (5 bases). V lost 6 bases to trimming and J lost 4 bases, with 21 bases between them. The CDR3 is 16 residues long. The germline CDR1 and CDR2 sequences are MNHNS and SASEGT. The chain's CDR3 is CASRGRGDGHLYGYTF. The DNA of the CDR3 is TGTGCCAGCAGAGGGCGAGGGGACGGCCACCTCTATGGCTACACCTTC.

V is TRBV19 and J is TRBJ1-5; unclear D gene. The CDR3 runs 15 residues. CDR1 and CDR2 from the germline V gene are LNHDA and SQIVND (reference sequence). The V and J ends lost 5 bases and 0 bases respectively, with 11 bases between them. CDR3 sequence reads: CASSQQQYSNQPQHF. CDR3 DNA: TGTGCCAGTAGTCAACAGCAATATAGCAATCAGCCCCAGCATTTT. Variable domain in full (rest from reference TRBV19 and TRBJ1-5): DGGITQSPKYLFRKEGQNVTLSCEQNLNHDAMYWYRQDPGQGLRLIYYSQIVNDFQKGDIAEGYSVSREKKESFPLTVTSAQKNPTAFYLCASSQQQYSNQPQHFGDGTRLSIL.

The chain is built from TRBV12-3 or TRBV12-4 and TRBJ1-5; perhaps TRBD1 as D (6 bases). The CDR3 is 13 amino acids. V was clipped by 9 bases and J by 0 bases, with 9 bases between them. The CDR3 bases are TGTGCCAGTGGGACACTTAGCAATCAGCCCCAGCATTTT. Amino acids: CASGTLSNQPQHF.

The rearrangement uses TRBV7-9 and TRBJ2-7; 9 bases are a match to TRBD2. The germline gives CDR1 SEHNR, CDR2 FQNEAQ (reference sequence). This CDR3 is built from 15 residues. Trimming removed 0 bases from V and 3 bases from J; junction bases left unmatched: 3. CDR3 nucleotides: TGTGCCAGCAGCTTAGCGGTTAGCGGGAGCTACGAGCAGTACTTC. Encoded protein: CASSLAVSGSYEQYF.

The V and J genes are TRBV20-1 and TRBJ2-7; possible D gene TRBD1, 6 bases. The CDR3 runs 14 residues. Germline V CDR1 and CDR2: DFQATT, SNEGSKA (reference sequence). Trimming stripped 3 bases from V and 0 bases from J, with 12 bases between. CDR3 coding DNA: TGCAGTGCTAGTAGAGACAGGATCTCCTACGAGCAGTACTTC. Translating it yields CSASRDRISYEQYF.

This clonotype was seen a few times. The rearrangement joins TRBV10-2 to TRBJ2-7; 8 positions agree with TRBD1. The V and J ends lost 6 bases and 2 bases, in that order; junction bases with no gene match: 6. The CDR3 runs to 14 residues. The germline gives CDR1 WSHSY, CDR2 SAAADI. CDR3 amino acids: CASRGTGFTYEQYF. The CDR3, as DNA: TGCGCCAGCAGGGGGACAGGTTTTACCTACGAGCAGTACTTC.

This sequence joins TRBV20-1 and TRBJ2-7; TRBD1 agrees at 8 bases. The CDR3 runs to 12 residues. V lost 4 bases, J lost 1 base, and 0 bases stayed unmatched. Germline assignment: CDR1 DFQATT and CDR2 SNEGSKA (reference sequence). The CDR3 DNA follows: TGCAGTGCTAACAGGGGGTCCTACGAGCAGTACTTC. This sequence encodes CSANRGSYEQYF.